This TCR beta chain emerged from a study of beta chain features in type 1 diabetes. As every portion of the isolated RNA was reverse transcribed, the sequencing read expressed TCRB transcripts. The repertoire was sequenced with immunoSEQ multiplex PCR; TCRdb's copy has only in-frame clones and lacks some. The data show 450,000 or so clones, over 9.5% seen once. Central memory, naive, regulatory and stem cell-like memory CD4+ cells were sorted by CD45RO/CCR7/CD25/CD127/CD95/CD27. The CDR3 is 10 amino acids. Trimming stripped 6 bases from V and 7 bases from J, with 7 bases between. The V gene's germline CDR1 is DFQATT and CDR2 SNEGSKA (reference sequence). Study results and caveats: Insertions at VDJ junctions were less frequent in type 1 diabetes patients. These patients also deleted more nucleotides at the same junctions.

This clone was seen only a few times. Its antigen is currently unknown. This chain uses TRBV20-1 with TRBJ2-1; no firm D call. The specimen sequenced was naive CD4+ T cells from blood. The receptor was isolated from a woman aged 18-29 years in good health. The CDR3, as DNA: TGCAGTGCCCTTAGAAATGAGCAGTTCTTC. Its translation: CSALRNEQFF.